This TCR beta chain was sequenced during a study of PD-L1 blockade in urothelial cancer. Clones were sequenced by immunoSEQ multiplex PCR, and TCRdb holds only the in-frame ones, with some missing. The sample contains tens of thousands of clones, about 89% of which appear only once. The time point was: pretreatment peripheral blood. Germline CDR1 and CDR2: MGHRA and YSYEKL. Trimming removed 4 bases from V and 9 bases from J; junction bases left unmatched: 11. CDR3 length: 15 amino acids. The chain uses TRBV4-1 and TRBJ1-3, with TRBD1 matching over 8 bases. The sample was PBMCs, taken around atezolizumab (anti-PD-L1) treatment. This sequence originates from a woman of 80 years or more with urothelial cancer. The CDR3 loop reads CASSLRQGTQGTIYF. DNA for the CDR3: TGCGCCAGCAGCCTACGACAGGGGACCCAGGGCACCATATATTTT.